One sample yielded the 32 T cell receptor beta chains listed below, sequenced in a study of technical replicates of blood from several donors. The protocol was immunoSEQ multiplex PCR, while the TCRdb copy is restricted to in-frame clones and leaves out a portion. This sample has some 60,000 clones, with 91% found just once. The sample consisted of PBMCs. The receptors here all came from a human donor in good health. Some clones in this sample may be carry-over from other donors' samples.

This clone was detected only a few times. The chain carries TRBV5-1 and TRBJ1-4, with a possible D match to TRBD1 (6 bases). The CDR3 sequence is 14 residues long. The ends were cut back, 0 bases at V and 7 bases at J, with 10 bases in the middle. Looked up from germline, CDR1 is SGHRS and CDR2 is YFSETQ. DNA for the CDR3: TGCGCCAGCAGCTTGGAACAGGGACGTGAAAAACTGTTTTTT. Translation: CASSLEQGREKLFF.

The chain has TRBV7-9 and TRBJ2-1; D gene unclear. The CDR3 length is 13 residues. The V gene's germline CDR1 is SEHNR and CDR2 FQNEAQ (reference sequence). V lost 2 bases, J lost 4 bases, and 6 bases lay in between. The chain's CDR3 is CASSLPRYNEQFF. In DNA, the CDR3 is TGTGCCAGCAGCTTACCGAGATACAATGAGCAGTTCTTC.

The CDR3 bases are TGTGCCACCAGCAGAGGGAGGGCTCGGGCCAACGTCCTGACTTTC. This gives the protein CATSRGRARANVLTF. The chain employs TRBV15 and TRBJ2-6, with D perhaps TRBD2 (6 bases). CDR3 length equals 15 residues. V lost 1 base to trimming and J lost 5 bases, with 9 bases between them. The germline V gene has CDR1 LNHNV and CDR2 YYDKDF (reference sequence).

The genes are TRBV6-5 and TRBJ2-5; TRBD2 matches 7 bases. CDR3 length: 14 amino acids. Germline CDR1 and CDR2: MNHEY and SVGAGI. The V gene end was trimmed by 6 bases and the J gene end by 0 bases; junction bases not matched to a gene: 4. CDR3 DNA sequence: TGTGCCAGCAGCCCGGGGGGAAACCAAGAGACCCAGTACTTC. Translated, it gives CASSPGGNQETQYF.

The chain uses TRBV4-2 and TRBJ2-2; D is unresolved. The V gene's germline CDR1 is LGHNA and CDR2 YNFKEQ. The V end lost 8 bases, the J end lost 4 bases, and 8 bases lay between the germline ends. This CDR3 comprises 12 residues. CDR3 DNA sequence: TGTGCCAGCGAGTTCATCACCGGGGAGCTGTTTTTT. Its protein product is CASEFITGELFF.

The chain combines TRBV2 with TRBJ1-2; tentative D call: TRBD1 (5 bases). Per germline, CDR1 SNHLY and CDR2 FYNNEI. The germline V and J ends were trimmed by 10 bases and 6 bases, with 21 bases remaining between them. The CDR3 sequence is 14 residues long. The CDR3 sequence is CATREAGIMNGYTF. Here the CDR3 DNA reads TGTGCCACACGGGAGGCAGGGATTATGAATGGCTACACCTTC. Full variable domain (rest looked up from reference TRBV2 and TRBJ1-2): EPEVTQTPSHQVTQMGQEVILRCVPISNHLYFYWYRQILGQKVEFLVSFYNNEISEKSEIFDDQFSVERPDGSNFTLKIRSTKLEDSAMYFCATREAGIMNGYTFGSGTRLTVV.

The rearrangement uses TRBV9 and TRBJ2-2; 8 bases match TRBD2. Germline values: CDR1 SGDLS, CDR2 YYNGEE. CDR3 length: 20 amino acids. Germline trimming cut 2 bases from V and 4 bases from J; bases unmatched to any gene: 19. The CDR3 DNA sequence: TGTGCCAGCAGCGTTCACAAGGCTAGCGGGTCCCTTTCTGGCACCGGGGAGCTGTTTTTT. Amino acid sequence: CASSVHKASGSLSGTGELFF.

CDR3 sequence reads: CASSEAVNERGVYEQYF. The CDR3 DNA sequence: TGTGCCAGCAGTGAAGCGGTAAATGAGCGGGGGGTCTACGAGCAGTACTTC. The chain recombines TRBV2 with TRBJ2-7, with 9 bases fitting TRBD2. With V trimmed by 0 bases and J by 3 bases, 9 bases remained unmatched. Germline V gene data show CDR1 as SNHLY and CDR2 as FYNNEI. The CDR3 extends over 17 amino acids.

The rearrangement joins TRBV5-1 to TRBJ2-1; D is perhaps TRBD1 (6 bases). Germline CDR1 and CDR2: SGHRS and YFSETQ. This CDR3 is 14 amino acids long. With 4 bases removed from V and 10 bases from J, the gap between germline ends came to 18 bases. In nucleotides, the CDR3 is TGCGCCAGCAGCCAAACCCTACAGGGTTGGGAGCAGTTCTTC. Translated: CASSQTLQGWEQFF.

This CDR3 is CAISFGGAAGELFF. CDR3 sequence (DNA): TGTGCCATCAGTTTCGGGGGGGCCGCCGGGGAGCTGTTTTTT. The chain recombines TRBV10-3 with TRBJ2-2; 8 bases line up with TRBD2. The V gene end was trimmed by 5 bases and the J gene end by 6 bases; junction bases not matched to a gene: 5. The germline gives CDR1 ENHRY, CDR2 SYGVKD. This CDR3 contains 14 residues.

The rearrangement joins TRBV7-2 to TRBJ2-5; D might be TRBD1 (6 bases). Looked up from germline, CDR1 is SGHTA and CDR2 is FQGNSA. The ends were cut back, 5 bases at V and 5 bases at J, with 15 bases in the middle. The CDR3 is 14 amino acids. The DNA of the CDR3 is TGTGCCAGCAGCCCTCGACAGGTCCTGGAGACCCAGTACTTC. This gives the protein CASSPRQVLETQYF.

The sample holds one count of this clone. The gene calls are TRBV30 and TRBJ1-5; TRBD1 matches 10 bases. This CDR3 has 13 residues. Trimming removed 2 bases from V and 6 bases from J; junction bases left unmatched: 1. Germline loops: CDR1 GTSNPN, CDR2 SVGIG (reference sequence). This CDR3 reads CAWSRDRGQPQHF. CDR3 bases: TGTGCCTGGAGTCGGGACAGGGGTCAGCCCCAGCATTTT.

This chain links TRBV4-3 with TRBJ1-3; a weak D match, TRBD1 (6 bases). V shed 0 bases and J shed 0 bases, with 15 bases lying between them. Germline V lookup: CDR1 LGHNA, CDR2 YSLEER. The CDR3 covers 18 residues. The CDR3 loop reads CASSQDLVGQSSGNTIYF. The CDR3 nucleotides read TGCGCCAGCAGCCAAGATCTAGTCGGACAGAGCTCTGGAAACACCATATATTTT.

The V call is TRBV9, the J call TRBJ2-2; 9 bases agree with TRBD2. Germline V gene data show CDR1 as SGDLS and CDR2 as YYNGEE. V gave up 0 bases and J gave up 7 bases; unmatched junction bases: 10. The CDR3 has 17 amino acids. The chain's CDR3 is CASSVGLAGALGGELFF. CDR3 sequence (DNA): TGTGCCAGCAGCGTAGGATTAGCGGGGGCCCTCGGCGGGGAGCTGTTTTTT.

The chain couples TRBV7-9 to TRBJ2-4, with a possible D match to TRBD2 (5 bases). V was cut by 5 bases and J by 7 bases, with 9 bases left in between. CDR1 SEHNR and CDR2 FQNEAQ come from the germline V gene (reference sequence). The CDR3 consists of 12 residues. CDR3 protein: CASSPAGNIQYF. In DNA, the CDR3 is TGTGCCAGCAGCCCCGCGGGTAACATTCAGTACTTC.

The chain links TRBV15 to TRBJ2-3, with D possibly being TRBD2 (6 bases). The V gene's germline CDR1 is LNHNV and CDR2 YYDKDF (reference sequence). The V end was cut by 8 bases, the J end by 1 base, with 19 bases between. The CDR3 spans 16 residues. CDR3 nucleotides: TGTGCCACCGCAGCCTCCATAGCGGCAGGCACAGATACGCAGTATTTT. Translation gives CATAASIAAGTDTQYF.

The chain uses TRBV6-1 and TRBJ2-5; TRBD2 agrees at 9 bases. Trimming cost V 4 bases and J 9 bases; bases outside gene matches: 9. From germline, CDR1 is MNHNS and CDR2 SASEGT. This CDR3 region has 14 residues. As DNA, the CDR3 is TGTGCCAGCAGTGTTGACAGGGCGGGGGGGGCCCAGTACTTC. Amino acid sequence: CASSVDRAGGAQYF.

V is TRBV7-2 and J is TRBJ2-5; no firm D call. Germline V lookup: CDR1 SGHTA, CDR2 FQGNSA. The CDR3 is 15 amino acids. Trimming shortened V by 6 bases and J by 1 base, and 15 bases separated the two germline ends. The CDR3 region has the DNA TGTGCCAGCAGTTTTTTTGGCGGCCCCCAAGAGACCCAGTACTTC. This encodes CASSFFGGPQETQYF.

V gene TRBV2 combines with J gene TRBJ1-1, with D perhaps TRBD1 (6 bases). Germline V gene lookup returns CDR1 SNHLY and CDR2 FYNNEI. The V end lost 4 bases, the J end lost 5 bases, and 14 bases lay between the germline ends. This CDR3 comprises 14 residues. CDR3 nucleotide sequence: TGTGCCAGCAGTGTTTGGACAGCGGAAACTGAAGCTTTCTTT. Amino acids: CASSVWTAETEAFF.

This clone has only a few counts. This chain connects TRBV6-5 to TRBJ2-1; weak D call: TRBD2 (6 bases). The CDR3 is 15 amino acids. V dropped 0 bases and J dropped 8 bases, with 14 bases sitting between them. The germline gives CDR1 MNHEY, CDR2 SVGAGI. For the CDR3, the DNA is TGTGCCAGCAGTTACTCGAATCGGGGGACGCATGAGCAGTTCTTC. This translates into CASSYSNRGTHEQFF.

CDR3 bases: TGTGCCACCAGCATTTTACAGAGGGGGTCGGCGAGTTCACCCCTCCACTTT. This codes for CATSILQRGSASSPLHF. The chain couples TRBV15 to TRBJ1-6; a weak D match, TRBD1 (6 bases). Germline-derived CDR1 and CDR2 are LNHNV and YYDKDF (reference sequence). The CDR3 consists of 17 residues. V lost 4 bases to trimming and J lost 9 bases, with 22 bases between them.

The chain recombines TRBV6-5 with TRBJ2-7; a weak D match, TRBD2 (6 bases). The V gene's germline CDR1 is MNHEY and CDR2 SVGAGI. The V end lost 5 bases, the J end lost 2 bases, and 16 bases lay between the germline ends. The CDR3 consists of 15 residues. The CDR3 region has the DNA TGTGCCAGCAGTACACCCCGCGCGGGACCCTACGAGCAGTACTTC. Protein product: CASSTPRAGPYEQYF.

The rearrangement links TRBV29-1 to TRBJ2-3; D may be TRBD2 (6 bases). This CDR3 region has 13 residues. Germline V gene sequence: CDR1 SQVTM, CDR2 ANQGSEA. Between the trimmed V and J ends, which lost 3 bases and 0 bases, there was a span of 7 bases. CDR3 in DNA: TGCAGCGTTGAGGAGGGGAGCACAGATACGCAGTATTTT. Amino acids: CSVEEGSTDTQYF.

This chain links TRBV29-1 with TRBJ2-7; D gene ambiguous. The CDR3 extends over 13 amino acids. Trimming removed 8 bases at V and 3 bases at J, with 17 bases between. CDR1 and CDR2 from the germline V gene are SQVTM and ANQGSEA. The CDR3 nucleotides read TGCAGCATCCTACCCCAGGTTGGCTACGAGCAGTACTTC. Amino acid sequence: CSILPQVGYEQYF.

This chain uses TRBV7-8 with TRBJ2-1, with TRBD2 matching 10 bases. Germline loops: CDR1 SGHVS, CDR2 FQNEAQ. The CDR3 totals 16 residues. After removal of 5 bases from V and 5 bases from J, the junction contained 9 bases not matched to a gene. The CDR3 nucleotides are TGTGCCAGCAGCCTCCTGAGGACTAGCGGTAACAATGAGCAGTTCTTC. The encoded protein is CASSLLRTSGNNEQFF.

The chain combines TRBV19 with TRBJ2-7; 9 bases fit TRBD1. The CDR3 totals 14 residues. Germline trimming cut 5 bases from V and 7 bases from J; bases unmatched to any gene: 9. CDR1 and CDR2 (germline): LNHDA, SQIVND (reference sequence). CDR3 nucleotide sequence: TGTGCCAGTAGTCCAAGGACAGGGGCCGCTGAGCAGTACTTC. Protein product: CASSPRTGAAEQYF.

The chain combines TRBV5-1 with TRBJ2-3; tentative D call: TRBD2 (5 bases). This CDR3 contains 17 residues. In germline, CDR1 is SGHRS, CDR2 YFSETQ. Trimming left V 4 bases short and J 1 base short, with 19 bases between. CDR3 nucleotide sequence: TGCGCCAGCAGCATCCTTGGGCCGACCGGGGGCACAGATACGCAGTATTTT. Encoded protein: CASSILGPTGGTDTQYF.

This clone was detected only once. The chain employs TRBV2 and TRBJ1-2; D gene unclear. There are 14 residues in the CDR3. Germline values: CDR1 SNHLY, CDR2 FYNNEI. V was trimmed by 8 bases and J by 3 bases, leaving 16 bases between them. CDR3 DNA: TGTGCCAGCCCTGAAGGCAGTCAGTACTATGGCTACACCTTC. Translation: CASPEGSQYYGYTF.

Concerning this clone itself: At the DNA level, this CDR3 is encoded by other sequences in the same sample as well. This rearrangement joins TRBV7-3 to TRBJ2-5; 8 positions match TRBD1. CDR1 and CDR2 (germline): SGHTA, FQGTGA. The CDR3 is 13 residues long. Trimming removed 2 bases from V and 4 bases from J; junction bases left unmatched: 0. CDR3 residues: CASSLDRGETQYF. Written as DNA, the CDR3 is TGTGCCAGCAGCTTAGACAGGGGAGAGACCCAGTACTTC.

The chain joins TRBV9 to TRBJ1-2; 11 positions match TRBD1. In germline, CDR1 is SGDLS, CDR2 YYNGEE. This CDR3 has 15 amino acids. The ends lost 0 bases at V and 4 bases at J; junction bases unmatched: 2. The CDR3 DNA is TGTGCCAGCAGCGTAGGAGGGACAGGGGGCTATGGCTACACCTTC. Residues: CASSVGGTGGYGYTF.

J is TRBJ2-3 and V is TRBV7-2, with D maybe TRBD2 (6 bases). CDR1 SGHTA and CDR2 FQGNSA come from the germline V gene. V was shortened by 2 bases and J by 4 bases, with 19 bases between the two germline ends. The CDR3 sequence is 17 residues long. For the CDR3, the DNA is TGTGCCAGCAGCTTAATAAGGCGCGGGGCTATGCCAGATACGCAGTATTTT. Translation: CASSLIRRGAMPDTQYF.

This clone has more than one count but fewer than ten. V gene TRBV27 combines with J gene TRBJ1-4; possibly TRBD1 for D (5 bases). This CDR3 is 13 amino acids long. Trimming took 4 bases from V and 8 from J, leaving 11 bases between them. The germline gives CDR1 MNHEY, CDR2 SMNVEV (reference sequence). The CDR3 nucleotides read TGTGCCAGCAGTTCCGAGACAGCCGAAAAACTGTTTTTT. Its protein is CASSSETAEKLFF.